This TCR beta chain was profiled in a study of PD-1 blockade in classical Hodgkin lymphoma. Study details: Patients were dosed intravenously with nivolumab at 3 mg/kg every 2 weeks.

V gave up 6 bases and J gave up 3 bases; unmatched junction bases: 1. The germline gives CDR1 MNHNS, CDR2 SASEGT. The CDR3 is 15 residues long. Exposure to brentuximab vedotin varied, and each patient had relapsed following autologous stem cell transplantation. Patients showed best responses of complete response, partial response or progressive disease. Using immunoSEQ multiplex PCR, the repertoire was profiled, and TCRdb retains in-frame clones only, with some absent. The repertoire holds about 17,000 clones, with under 85% as singletons. The chain uses TRBV6-1 and TRBJ2-1; the match to TRBD2 covers 14 bases. The clonotype was recovered from a human donor with classical Hodgkin lymphoma. Sequenced material: peripheral blood mononuclear cells (PBMCs), taken at baseline. The CDR3 DNA reads as TGTGCCAGCAGGGGACTAGCGGGGGTCTACAATGAGCAGTTCTTC. Amino acids: CASRGLAGVYNEQFF.